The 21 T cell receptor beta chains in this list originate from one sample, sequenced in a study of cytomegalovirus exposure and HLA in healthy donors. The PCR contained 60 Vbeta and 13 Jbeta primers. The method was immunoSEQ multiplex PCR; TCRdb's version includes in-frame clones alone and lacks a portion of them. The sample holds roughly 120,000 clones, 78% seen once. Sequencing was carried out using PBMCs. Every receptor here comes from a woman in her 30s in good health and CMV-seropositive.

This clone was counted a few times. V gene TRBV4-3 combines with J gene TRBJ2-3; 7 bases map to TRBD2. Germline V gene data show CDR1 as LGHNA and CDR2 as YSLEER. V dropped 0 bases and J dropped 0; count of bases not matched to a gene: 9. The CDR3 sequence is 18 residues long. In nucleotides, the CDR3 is TGCGCCAGCAGCCAAGACGGAGCGGGGCCTTTTAGCACAGATACGCAGTATTTT. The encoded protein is CASSQDGAGPFSTDTQYF.

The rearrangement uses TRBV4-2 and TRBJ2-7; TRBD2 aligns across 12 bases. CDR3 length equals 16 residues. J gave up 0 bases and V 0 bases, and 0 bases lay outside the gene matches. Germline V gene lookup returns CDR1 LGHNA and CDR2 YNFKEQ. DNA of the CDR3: TGTGCCAGCAGCCAAGAGACTAGCGGGAGCTCCTACGAGCAGTACTTC. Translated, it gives CASSQETSGSSYEQYF.

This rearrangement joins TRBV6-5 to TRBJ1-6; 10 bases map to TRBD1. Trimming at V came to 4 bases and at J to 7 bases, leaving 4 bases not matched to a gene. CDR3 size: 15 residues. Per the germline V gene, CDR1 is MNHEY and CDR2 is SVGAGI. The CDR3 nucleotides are TGTGCCAGCAGTTTTTCGGACAGGGGGAATTCACCCCTCCACTTT. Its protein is CASSFSDRGNSPLHF.

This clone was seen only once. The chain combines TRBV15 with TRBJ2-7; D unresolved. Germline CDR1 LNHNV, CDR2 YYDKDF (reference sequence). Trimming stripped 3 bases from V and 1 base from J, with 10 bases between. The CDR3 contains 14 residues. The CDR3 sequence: CATSRPSVSYEQYF. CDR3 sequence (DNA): TGTGCCACCAGCAGGCCCTCAGTTTCCTACGAGCAGTACTTC.

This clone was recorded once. CDR3 nucleotides: TGTGCCAGCGGAAAAGCGGGGGGGTTAGAGACCCAGTACTTC. It encodes CASGKAGGLETQYF. The chain employs TRBV5-4 and TRBJ2-5; 10 bases fit TRBD2. The CDR3 is made up of 14 amino acids. Trimming cost V 7 bases and J 4 bases; bases outside gene matches: 7. Germline assignment: CDR1 SGHNT and CDR2 YYREEE (reference sequence).

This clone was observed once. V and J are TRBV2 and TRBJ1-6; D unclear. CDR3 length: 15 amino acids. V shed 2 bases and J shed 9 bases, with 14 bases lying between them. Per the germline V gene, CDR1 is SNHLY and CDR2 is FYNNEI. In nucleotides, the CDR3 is TGTGCCAGCAGTGAAATTGGAGACGGTGGTTCACCCCTCCACTTT. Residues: CASSEIGDGGSPLHF. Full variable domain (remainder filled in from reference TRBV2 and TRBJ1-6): EPEVTQTPSHQVTQMGQEVILRCVPISNHLYFYWYRQILGQKVEFLVSFYNNEISEKSEIFDDQFSVERPDGSNFTLKIRSTKLEDSAMYFCASSEIGDGGSPLHFGNGTRLTVT.

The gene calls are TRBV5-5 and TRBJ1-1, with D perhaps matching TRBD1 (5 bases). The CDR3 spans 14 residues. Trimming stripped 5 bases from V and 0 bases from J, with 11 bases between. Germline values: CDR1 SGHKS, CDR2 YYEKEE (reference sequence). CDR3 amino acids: CASSPGHLNTEAFF. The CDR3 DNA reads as TGTGCCAGCAGTCCCGGACACTTGAACACTGAAGCTTTCTTT.

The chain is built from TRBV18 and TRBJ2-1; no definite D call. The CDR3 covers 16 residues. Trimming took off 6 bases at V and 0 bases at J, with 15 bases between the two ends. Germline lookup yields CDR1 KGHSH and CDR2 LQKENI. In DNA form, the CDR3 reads TGTGCCAGCTCCATGCCGCATGGTAGCTCCTACAATGAGCAGTTCTTC. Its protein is CASSMPHGSSYNEQFF.

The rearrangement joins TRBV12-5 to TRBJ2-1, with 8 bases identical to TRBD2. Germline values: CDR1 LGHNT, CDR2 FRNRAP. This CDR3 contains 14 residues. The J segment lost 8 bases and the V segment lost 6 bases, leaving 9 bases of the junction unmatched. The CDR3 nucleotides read TGTGCTAGTGGAACTGGGACTAGTAACGATGAGCAGTTCTTC. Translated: CASGTGTSNDEQFF.

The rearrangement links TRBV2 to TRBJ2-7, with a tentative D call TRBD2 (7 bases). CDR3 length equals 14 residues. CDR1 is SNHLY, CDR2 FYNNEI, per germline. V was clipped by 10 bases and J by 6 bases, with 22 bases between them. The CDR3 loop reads CAILGGRGSLEQYF. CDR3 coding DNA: TGTGCCATCCTGGGGGGGCGGGGGTCGCTCGAGCAGTACTTC.

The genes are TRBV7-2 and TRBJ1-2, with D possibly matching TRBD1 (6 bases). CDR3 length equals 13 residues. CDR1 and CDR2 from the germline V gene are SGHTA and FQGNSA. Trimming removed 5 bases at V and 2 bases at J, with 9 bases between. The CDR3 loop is CASSRDRNYGYTF. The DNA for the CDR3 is TGTGCCAGCAGCCGAGACAGGAACTATGGCTACACCTTC.

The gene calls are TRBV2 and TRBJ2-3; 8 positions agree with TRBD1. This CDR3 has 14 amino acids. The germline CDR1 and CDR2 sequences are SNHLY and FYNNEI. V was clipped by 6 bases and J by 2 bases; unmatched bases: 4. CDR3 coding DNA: TGTGCCAGCAGCGACAGGGGACCCACAGATACGCAGTATTTT. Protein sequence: CASSDRGPTDTQYF.

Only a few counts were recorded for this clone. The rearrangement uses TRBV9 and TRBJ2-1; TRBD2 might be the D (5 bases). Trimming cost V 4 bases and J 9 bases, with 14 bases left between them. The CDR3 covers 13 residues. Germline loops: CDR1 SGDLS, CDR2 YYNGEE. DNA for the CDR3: TGTGCCAGCAGCCCTTCGGGGTTTGTTGAGCAGTTCTTC. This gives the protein CASSPSGFVEQFF.

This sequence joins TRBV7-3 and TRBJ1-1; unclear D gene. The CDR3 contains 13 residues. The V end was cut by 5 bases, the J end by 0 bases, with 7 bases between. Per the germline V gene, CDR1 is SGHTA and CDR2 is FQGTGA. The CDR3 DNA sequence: TGTGCCAGCAGCCTCCTTGTGAACACTGAAGCTTTCTTT. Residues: CASSLLVNTEAFF.

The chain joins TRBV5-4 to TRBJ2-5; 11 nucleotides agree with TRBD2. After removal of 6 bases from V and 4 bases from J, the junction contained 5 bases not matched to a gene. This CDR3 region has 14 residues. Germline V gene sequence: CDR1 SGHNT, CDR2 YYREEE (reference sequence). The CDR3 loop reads CASTLAGGRETQYF. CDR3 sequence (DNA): TGTGCCAGCACCCTAGCGGGGGGTAGAGAGACCCAGTACTTC.

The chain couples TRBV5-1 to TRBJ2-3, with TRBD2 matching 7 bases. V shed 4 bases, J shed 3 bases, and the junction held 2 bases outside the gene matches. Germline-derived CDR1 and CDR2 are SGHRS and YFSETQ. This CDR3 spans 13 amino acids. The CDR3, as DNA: TGCGCCAGCAGCGGGGGACTAACAGATACGCAGTATTTT. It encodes CASSGGLTDTQYF.

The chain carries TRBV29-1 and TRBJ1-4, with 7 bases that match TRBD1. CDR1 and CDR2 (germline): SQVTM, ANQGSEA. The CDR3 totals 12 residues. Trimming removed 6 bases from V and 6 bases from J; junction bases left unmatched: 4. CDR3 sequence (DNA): TGCAGCGTCCAGGGGGTAGATGAAAAACTGTTTTTT. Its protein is CSVQGVDEKLFF.

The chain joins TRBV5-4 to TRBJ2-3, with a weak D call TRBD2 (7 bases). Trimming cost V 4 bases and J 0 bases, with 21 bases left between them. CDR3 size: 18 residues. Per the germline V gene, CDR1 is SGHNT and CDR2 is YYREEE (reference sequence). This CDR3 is CASSHKGGGDSSTDTQYF. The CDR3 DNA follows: TGTGCCAGCAGCCATAAGGGGGGGGGAGACTCTAGCACAGATACGCAGTATTTT.

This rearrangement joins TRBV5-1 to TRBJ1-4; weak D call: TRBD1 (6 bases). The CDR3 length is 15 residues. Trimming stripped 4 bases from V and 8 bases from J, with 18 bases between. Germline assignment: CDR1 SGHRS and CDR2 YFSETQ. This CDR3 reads CASSLGGSLGEKLFF. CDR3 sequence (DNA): TGCGCCAGCAGCCTGGGGGGCAGTCTTGGGGAAAAACTGTTTTTT.

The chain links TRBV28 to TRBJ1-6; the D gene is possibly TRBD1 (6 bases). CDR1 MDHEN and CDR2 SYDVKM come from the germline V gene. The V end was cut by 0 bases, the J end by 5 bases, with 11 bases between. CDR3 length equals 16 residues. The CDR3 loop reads CASSLWRGQNNSPLHF. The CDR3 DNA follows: TGTGCCAGCAGTTTATGGAGGGGACAAAATAATTCACCCCTCCACTTT.

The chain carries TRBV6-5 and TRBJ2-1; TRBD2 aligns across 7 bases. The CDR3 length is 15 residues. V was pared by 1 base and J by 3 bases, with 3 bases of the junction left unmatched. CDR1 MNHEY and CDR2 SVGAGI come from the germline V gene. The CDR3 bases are TGTGCCAGCAGTTACTTCCAGCGGGGCTACAATGAGCAGTTCTTC. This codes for CASSYFQRGYNEQFF.